In its sample, the clone carrying this T cell receptor beta chain was seen many times. Other DNA sequences in this sample translate to the same CDR3. These data are taken from a study of shared clonotypes between healthy human individuals. V was clipped by 0 bases and J by 8 bases; unmatched bases: 12. Germline V lookup: CDR1 LGHNA, CDR2 YNFKEQ. The CDR3 loop spans 17 amino acids. TCRdb keeps only in-frame clones here, not all; method: immunoSEQ multiplex PCR. Of about 2,200,000 clones listed, around 93% are singletons. Terminally differentiated effector memory CD45RA+ cells were excluded by CCR7 positive selection of CD45RO-negative cells.

The chain has TRBV4-2 and TRBJ1-1, with TRBD1 matching 10 bases. This TCR was sampled from a man aged 18 to 29 in good health. Some clones in this sample may be carry-over from other donors' samples. What was sequenced was naive CD8+ T cells from PBMCs. The CDR3 DNA reads as TGTGCCAGCAGCCAAGATCCGCTCCTGCCGGGACAGGGGGAAGCTTTCTTT. Translated: CASSQDPLLPGQGEAFF.